This TCR beta chain was captured by sequencing in a study of shared clonotypes between healthy human individuals. Study-level points and caveats: Sharing across several donors was seen in about 5% of naive CD4 clonotypes.

On this clone itself: The antigen is not known.

Nashville, Tennessee was home to all donors, each a Caucasian adult. Authors' data handling: ImmunoSEQ supplied junction-only sequences lacking quality scores, so filtering was different. Sequencing used immunoSEQ multiplex PCR; TCRdb keeps in-frame clones, though not all of them. The V and J calls and clone size come from that table; D and trimming were worked out from the DNA. The sample holds 2 million to 3 million clones, roughly 92% seen once. Sequences were obtained from naive CD4+ T cells sorted from blood. Subset: CD45RA+ positively selected. This receptor was taken from a man aged 18 to 30 in good health.

The CDR3 sequence is CAIRGGLLFF. The CDR3 DNA reads TGTGCCATCCGCGGTGGCCTACTGTTTTTT. The V gene is TRBV10-3, the J gene TRBJ1-4, with unresolved D. V lost 8 bases, J lost 13 bases, and 11 bases lay in between. In germline, CDR1 is ENHRY, CDR2 SYGVKD. This CDR3 has 10 residues.